This TCR beta chain was captured in a study of T-cell memory formation after mild COVID-19. This clonotype was found a few times. Antigen: not known. Libraries for TCRalpha and TCRbeta carried sample barcodes and unique molecular identifiers via 5'RACE. MiXCR, applied by TCRdb to the 5' RACE reads, yields one record per CDR3 protein. The table lists roughly 13,000 distinct CDR3 sequences, 13% to 15% of them singletons. Study conclusions and caveats: Detection of some responders pre-infection suggested pre-existing cross-reactive memory T cells participated. The CD4+ clones that contracted clustered mainly within CM and EM, and the CD8+ clones concentrated in EMRA. Clones contracting across day 15 to 85 had a balanced CD4/CD8 profile; later expanding clones leaned CD4+.

This TCR was recovered from a man aged 18 to 29 who had mild COVID-19 (a few samples of this study predate the infection). Cell type and time point are not known. Sequencing input: PBMCs or a T cell subset sorted from them (not recorded which).

The CDR3 nucleotides are TGTGCCAGCAGTTACAAATGGGCCTCGCCCTACGAGCAGTACTTC. It encodes CASSYKWASPYEQYF. The J gene is TRBJ2-7, the V gene TRBV28; D is ambiguous. The CDR3 sequence is 15 residues long. In germline, CDR1 is MDHEN, CDR2 SYDVKM. V lost 4 bases and J 2 bases, leaving 15 bases between the germline ends.